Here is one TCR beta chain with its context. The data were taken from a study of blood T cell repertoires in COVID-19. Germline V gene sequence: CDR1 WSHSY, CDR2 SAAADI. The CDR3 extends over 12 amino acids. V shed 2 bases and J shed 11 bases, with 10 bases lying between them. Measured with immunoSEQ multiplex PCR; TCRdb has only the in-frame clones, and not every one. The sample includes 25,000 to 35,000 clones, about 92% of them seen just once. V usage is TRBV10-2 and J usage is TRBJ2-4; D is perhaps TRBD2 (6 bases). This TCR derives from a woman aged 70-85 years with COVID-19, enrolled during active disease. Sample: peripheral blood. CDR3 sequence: CASSEAGTFQYF. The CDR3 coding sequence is TGCGCCAGCAGTGAGGCAGGGACTTTTCAGTACTTC.